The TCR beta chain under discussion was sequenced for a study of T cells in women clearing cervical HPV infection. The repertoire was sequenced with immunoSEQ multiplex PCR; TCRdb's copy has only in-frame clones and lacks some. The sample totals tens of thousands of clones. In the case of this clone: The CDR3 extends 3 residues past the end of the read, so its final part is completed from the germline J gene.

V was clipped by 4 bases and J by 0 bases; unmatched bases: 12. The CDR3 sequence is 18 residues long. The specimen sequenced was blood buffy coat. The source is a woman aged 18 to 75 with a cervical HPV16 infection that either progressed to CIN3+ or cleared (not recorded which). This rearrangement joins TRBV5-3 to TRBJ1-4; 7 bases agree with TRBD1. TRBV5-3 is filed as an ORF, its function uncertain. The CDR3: CARSPPDRVEATNEKLFF. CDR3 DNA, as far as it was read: TGTGCCAGAAGCCCGCCAGACAGGGTTGAAGCAACTAATGAAAAA.